These T cell receptor beta chains were read from a single sample in a study of T cells after yellow fever vaccination. A single record per CDR3 protein comes from TCRdb applying MiXCR to the 5' RACE reads. The repertoire holds some 560,000 distinct CDR3 sequences, with under 25% as singletons. The source material was PBMCs, sampled 15 days after the yellow fever booster vaccination. The receptor set was obtained from a man aged 25 to 40 who received the YFV17D yellow fever vaccine. CDR3s include the opening cysteine and the closing phenylalanine or tryptophan. A D gene is named only where the DNA matches it firmly. Clone size appears in some rows only: once, few, many, or a class for an expanded clone.

clone_size j_call d_call v_call cdr3_nt cdr3_aa
. TRBJ2-7 TRBD1 TRBV29-1 TGCAGCGTAGCCGGGACAGGAAAGGGTTGGGGTCATTACTACGAGCAGTACTTC CSVAGTGKGWGHYYEQYF
. TRBJ2-5 . TRBV7-2 TGTGCCAGCAGCTTAGCCTTGCGGGAGACCCAGTACTTC CASSLALRETQYF
. TRBJ2-3 TRBD2 TRBV12-3/TRBV12-4 TGTGCCAGCAACACTCGGACTAGCGGGAGGGTAGATACGCAGTATTTT CASNTRTSGRVDTQYF
few TRBJ2-4 TRBD2 TRBV6-5 TGTGCCAGCAGTTTAGGGACTAACCCCAAAAACATTCAGTACTTC CASSLGTNPKNIQYF
. TRBJ2-7 . TRBV30 TGTGCCTGGGGGGGGCAGAACTCCTACGAGCAGTACTTC CAWGGQNSYEQYF
few TRBJ2-3 . TRBV7-2 TGTGCCAGCAGCTCTGATACGCAGTATTTT CASSSDTQYF
few TRBJ2-7 TRBD1 TRBV3-1 TGTGCCAGCAGCCCCCGGGACAGGGGTTCCTACGAGCAGTACTTC CASSPRDRGSYEQYF
few TRBJ2-1 . TRBV12-3/TRBV12-4 TGTGCCAGCAGTCGTCCCACGAATGAGCAGTTCTTC CASSRPTNEQFF
few TRBJ1-3 TRBD1 TRBV12-3/TRBV12-4 TGTGCCAGCAGTAAAACCGGGACAGTCATCTTTGGAAACACCATATATTTT CASSKTGTVIFGNTIYF
. TRBJ2-2 . TRBV24-1 TGTGCCACCAGTGATTCTAGGACGGCGAACACCGGGGAGCTGTTTTTT CATSDSRTANTGELFF
. TRBJ2-1 . TRBV6-5 TGTGCCAGCAGTAACCCAAACCAACAGGGCCAGTTCTTC CASSNPNQQGQFF
. TRBJ2-1 TRBD1 TRBV12-3/TRBV12-4 TGTGCCAGCAGTTTAGGCCCCCACGACAGGGGAATTAGGGGGGTATCCTACAATGAGCAGTTCTTC CASSLGPHDRGIRGVSYNEQFF
. TRBJ1-1 . TRBV28 TGTGCCAGCAGTCTTTTACAGGGACCGGCTTTCTTT CASSLLQGPAFF
. TRBJ1-1 . TRBV20-1 TGCAGTGCTAGGGCTGACAGGACTGAAGCTTTCTTT CSARADRTEAFF
. TRBJ2-1 TRBD1 TRBV30 TGTGCCTGGAGTCGGACAGGGTTCAGGAATGAGCAGTTCTTC CAWSRTGFRNEQFF
. TRBJ2-7 TRBD1 TRBV10-3 TGTGCCATCAGTCGGGACAGGTCCTACGAGCAGTACTTC CAISRDRSYEQYF
. TRBJ2-5 . TRBV11-1 TGTGCCAGCAGCTTGAATGGTTGGACAATCCAAGAGACCCAGTACTTC CASSLNGWTIQETQYF
. TRBJ1-2 TRBD1 TRBV30 TGTGCCTGGAGTGGGACAGGGCAAGTTATGAGCTACACCTTC CAWSGTGQVMSYTF
. TRBJ2-3 TRBD2 TRBV29-1 TGCAGCGGACTAGCGGGGGGCACAGATACGCAGTATTTT CSGLAGGTDTQYF
few TRBJ2-5 TRBD2 TRBV29-1 TGCAGCGTTGATGGACTAGCGGGAAATCTGGAAGAGACCCAGTACTTC CSVDGLAGNLEETQYF
. TRBJ1-6 TRBD1 TRBV20-1 TGCAGTGCTAGAGAGGGACAGGGGCACTCACCCCTCCACTTT CSAREGQGHSPLHF
few TRBJ2-5 TRBD1 TRBV20-1 TGCAGTGCTAGGGACAGGACGGAGACCCAGTACTTC CSARDRTETQYF
. TRBJ2-1 . TRBV5-1 TGCGCCAGCAGCTTGGAGGGGGAACCTTACAATGAGCAGTTCTTC CASSLEGEPYNEQFF
few TRBJ2-7 . TRBV5-5 TGTGCCAGCAGCCCCTGGGAAACGGGGGACTACGAGCAGTACTTC CASSPWETGDYEQYF
few TRBJ2-2 . TRBV6-1 TGTGCCAGCATACCGGGGGCGAACACCGGGGAGCTGTTTTTT CASIPGANTGELFF
few TRBJ2-1 TRBD1 TRBV7-9 TGTGCCAGCAGCCCCCGACAGGGGCCGCAGTTCTTC CASSPRQGPQFF
few TRBJ2-1 . TRBV18 TGTGCCAGCTCACCACCGGTAGAGTATGAGCAGTTCTTC CASSPPVEYEQFF
. TRBJ2-1 . TRBV6-2/TRBV6-3 TGTGCCAGCATTCAACCGGCGTACAATGAGCAGTTCTTC CASIQPAYNEQFF